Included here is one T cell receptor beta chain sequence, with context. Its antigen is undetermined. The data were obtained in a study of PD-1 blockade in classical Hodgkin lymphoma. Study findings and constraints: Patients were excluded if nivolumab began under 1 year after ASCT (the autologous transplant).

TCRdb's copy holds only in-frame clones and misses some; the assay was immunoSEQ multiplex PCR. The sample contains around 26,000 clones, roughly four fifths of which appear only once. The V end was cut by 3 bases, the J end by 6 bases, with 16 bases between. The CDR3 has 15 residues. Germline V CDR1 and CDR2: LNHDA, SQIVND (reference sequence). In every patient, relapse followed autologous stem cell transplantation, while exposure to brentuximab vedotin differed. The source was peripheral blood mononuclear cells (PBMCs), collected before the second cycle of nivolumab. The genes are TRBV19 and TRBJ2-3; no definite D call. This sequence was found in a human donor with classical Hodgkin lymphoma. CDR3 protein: CASSMLGHNGDTQYF. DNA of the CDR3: TGTGCCAGTAGTATGCTGGGCCACAACGGGGATACGCAGTATTTT. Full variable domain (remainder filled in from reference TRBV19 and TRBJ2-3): DGGITQSPKYLFRKEGQNVTLSCEQNLNHDAMYWYRQDPGQGLRLIYYSQIVNDFQKGDIAEGYSVSREKKESFPLTVTSAQKNPTAFYLCASSMLGHNGDTQYFGPGTRLTVL.